This T cell receptor (beta chain) was profiled in a study of OX40 agonist ivuxolimab in advanced cancers. Across the whole study: Past anti-PD-1, anti-PD-L1 or anti-CTLA-4 therapy was accepted, and roughly 42% had received some.

Of note for this clone: The same CDR3 also results from other DNA sequences found in this sample.

CDR1 and CDR2 from the germline V gene are SQVTM and ANQGSEA. V dropped 0 bases and J dropped 5 bases, with 3 bases sitting between them. The CDR3 consists of 11 residues. Sequencing used immunoSEQ multiplex PCR; TCRdb keeps in-frame clones, though not all of them. The sample records 35,000 to 50,000 clones, about 81% being singletons. The sequenced sample was CD4+ or CD8+ T cells sorted from blood, obtained in a trial of the OX40 agonist ivuxolimab. This clonotype was obtained from an adult with an advanced solid tumor such as melanoma, head and neck, liver or kidney cancer. The genes are TRBV29-1 and TRBJ2-3, with no clear D. CDR3 sequence (DNA): TGCAGCGTTGAAGAGGGAGATACGCAGTATTTT. Its translation is CSVEEGDTQYF.